A selection of T cell receptor beta chains follows, all from one sample in a study of shared clonotypes between healthy human individuals. Profiling relied on immunoSEQ multiplex PCR, and the TCRdb table lists in-frame clones only, not all of them. The data hold some 580,000 clones, with about 98% observed a single time. Sequenced material: naive CD8+ T cells sorted from blood. The receptors originated from a young man in good health. Each CDR3 is given without its conserved first and last residue. Part of the rows lack a size; the others show once, few, many or a class for expanded clones.

clone_size: NA
v_call: TRBV4-1
cdr3_aa: ASSQETALSDEQY

clone_size: NA
v_call: TRBV5-5
cdr3_aa: ASSSPRQGGGGDTQY

clone_size: NA
v_call: TRBV2
cdr3_aa: ASSERWTRTDTQY

clone_size: few
v_call: TRBV15
cdr3_aa: ATSTSVVRSGYT

clone_size: NA
v_call: TRBV28
cdr3_aa: ASSLGGRILETQY

clone_size: NA
v_call: TRBV29-1
cdr3_aa: SVGTSDHNEQF

clone_size: NA
v_call: TRBV27
cdr3_aa: ASSLGTGAADTQY

clone_size: NA
v_call: TRBV15
cdr3_aa: ATSTNRDREASEQY

clone_size: NA
v_call: TRBV13
cdr3_aa: ASSLGTGSGTEAF

clone_size: NA
v_call: TRBV5-5
cdr3_aa: ASSRYPGGGSMNTEAF

clone_size: NA
v_call: TRBV30
cdr3_aa: AWRIGDGYT